Presented here are 26 T cell receptor beta chains from one specimen sequenced in a study of T cell responses to AZD1222 COVID-19 vaccine. Repertoires were generated with immunoSEQ multiplex PCR, while TCRdb's copy carries only in-frame clones and drops some. The profile shows tens of thousands of clones, about 89% of them singletons. Sequencing used peripheral blood, obtained on day 0 of MenACWY control vaccination. Source of these receptors: an adult in good health.

This rearrangement joins TRBV27 to TRBJ1-6; 10 bases line up with TRBD1. With 2 bases clipped from V and 6 bases from J, the junction kept 1 base outside the gene matches. Germline CDR1 MNHEY, CDR2 SMNVEV (reference sequence). CDR3 length equals 15 residues. The CDR3 is CASSLDRGRNSPLHF. In DNA form, the CDR3 reads TGTGCCAGCAGTTTAGACAGGGGGCGTAATTCACCCCTCCACTTT.

This clone was seen only once. This chain connects TRBV30 to TRBJ2-5; 8 positions agree with TRBD1. The germline gives CDR1 GTSNPN, CDR2 SVGIG (reference sequence). The V segment lost 3 bases and the J segment 5 bases; nucleotides outside the gene matches: 8. This CDR3 region has 14 residues. The DNA of the CDR3 is TGTGCCTGGAGGGACAGGACAGGGCTCGAGACCCAGTACTTC. Translating gives CAWRDRTGLETQYF.

The chain combines TRBV3-1 (or the pseudogene TRBV3-2) with TRBJ2-1; D unresolved. V dropped 1 base and J dropped 9 bases, with 7 bases sitting between them. CDR3 length: 12 amino acids. Germline V gene data show CDR1 as LGHDT and CDR2 as YNNKEL (reference sequence). The CDR3 DNA sequence: TGTGCCAGCAGCCAAGGGGCAGGTGAGCAGTTCTTC. It specifies CASSQGAGEQFF.

The genes are TRBV27 and TRBJ1-2; TRBD1 matches 8 bases. CDR1 is MNHEY and CDR2 is SMNVEV in the germline V gene (reference sequence). Unmatched junction bases numbered 5, after V lost 4 bases and J lost 7 bases. The CDR3 totals 13 residues. This CDR3 reads CASSWVTGAGYTF. DNA of the CDR3: TGTGCCAGCAGTTGGGTGACAGGGGCTGGCTACACCTTC.

A word on this clone: Sequence at one end of the junction differs from germline and may be a read error. V is TRBV7-6 and J is TRBJ2-3; 10 nucleotides agree with TRBD2. From germline, CDR1 is SGHVS and CDR2 FNYEAQ. The CDR3 extends over 15 amino acids. The CDR3 spells CASSLAGERPDTQYF. The CDR3 coding sequence is TGTGCCAGCAGCCTAGCGGGAGAACGTCCAGATACGCAGTATTTT.

The DNA of the CDR3 is TGTGCCAGCAGCTTAGGGGCCAGCTACGAGCAGTACTTC. Translated: CASSLGASYEQYF. This chain uses TRBV11-2 with TRBJ2-7; D uncertain. V lost 1 base to trimming and J lost 3 bases, with 7 bases between them. Germline CDR1 SGHAT, CDR2 FQNNGV. The CDR3 has 13 residues.

The gene calls are TRBV7-3 and TRBJ1-3; a possible D gene is TRBD1 (5 bases). V was trimmed by 2 bases and J by 3 bases, leaving 11 bases between them. The CDR3 runs to 15 residues. In germline, CDR1 is SGHTA, CDR2 FQGTGA. The CDR3: CASSLEGSYGNTIYF. In DNA form, the CDR3 reads TGTGCCAGCAGCTTAGAGGGGAGTTATGGAAACACCATATATTTT.

This chain's CDR3 is CASSQGTELSNQPQHF. In nucleotides, the CDR3 is TGTGCCAGTAGTCAAGGGACAGAGCTTAGCAATCAGCCCCAGCATTTT. This chain joins TRBV19 and TRBJ1-5; 7 bases align to TRBD1. Germline CDR1 is LNHDA and CDR2 is SQIVND (reference sequence). After removal of 5 bases from V and 0 bases from J, the junction contained 7 bases not matched to a gene. The CDR3 is 16 amino acids.

The chain uses TRBV9 and TRBJ1-4; D is undetermined. This CDR3 region has 15 residues. Trimming removed 0 bases at V and 7 bases at J, with 13 bases between. Germline loops: CDR1 SGDLS, CDR2 YYNGEE. CDR3 in amino acids: CASSVGVGFGEKLFF. CDR3 DNA: TGTGCCAGCAGCGTAGGGGTAGGGTTCGGTGAAAAACTGTTTTTT.

This sequence joins TRBV6-5 and TRBJ1-3; D not resolved. V lost 6 bases and J lost 1, with 7 bases in between. The germline V gene has CDR1 MNHEY and CDR2 SVGAGI. This CDR3 spans 13 amino acids. The CDR3 DNA follows: TGTGCCAGCAGCTTATCGTCTGGAAACACCATATATTTT. This translates into CASSLSSGNTIYF.

V and J are TRBV5-4 and TRBJ1-1; no clear D. The CDR3 runs to 15 residues. The germline V gene encodes CDR1 SGHNT and CDR2 YYREEE (reference sequence). Trimming shortened V by 0 bases and J by 0 bases, and 9 bases separated the two germline ends. CDR3 protein: CASSLAGGLNTEAFF. The CDR3 DNA sequence: TGTGCCAGCAGCTTGGCTGGAGGGCTGAACACTGAAGCTTTCTTT.

J is TRBJ1-5 and V is TRBV5-6; D remains ambiguous. V was pared by 3 bases and J by 5 bases, with 9 bases between. CDR1 and CDR2 from the germline V gene are SGHDT and YYEEEE. CDR3 size: 13 residues. CDR3 nucleotides: TGTGCCAGCAGCTCCCGGCGATATCAGCCCCAGCATTTT. Translated: CASSSRRYQPQHF.

The chain recombines TRBV7-9 with TRBJ1-4, with 9 bases aligning to TRBD1. The CDR3 runs to 16 residues. Germline V gene lookup returns CDR1 SEHNR and CDR2 FQNEAQ (reference sequence). The junction had 5 bases not matched to a gene; V was cut back by 0 bases and J by 6 bases. CDR3 in DNA: TGTGCCAGCAGCTTAGCGATGGGACAGGGTCATGAAAAACTGTTTTTT. The encoded protein is CASSLAMGQGHEKLFF.

The V call is TRBV2, the J call TRBJ1-1; D gene ambiguous. Germline CDR1 is SNHLY and CDR2 is FYNNEI. V gave up 7 bases and J gave up 1 base, with 7 bases separating them. CDR3 length: 12 residues. The CDR3, as DNA: TGTGCCAGCACCCGGACGAACACTGAAGCTTTCTTT. Its translation is CASTRTNTEAFF.

This chain uses TRBV5-1 with TRBJ2-4; TRBD2 matches at 7 bases. V lost 4 bases and J lost 0; bases outside the gene matches: 16. In germline, CDR1 is SGHRS, CDR2 YFSETQ. The CDR3 is 19 amino acids. CDR3 nucleotide sequence: TGCGCCAGCAGCCCTCTCTTAAGCGGGACGCGGGGAGCCAAAAACATTCAGTACTTC. Encoded protein: CASSPLLSGTRGAKNIQYF.

The chain carries TRBV3-1 (or the pseudogene TRBV3-2) and TRBJ1-1, with D maybe TRBD1 (5 bases). V was pared by 5 bases and J by 5 bases, with 12 bases between. The length of the CDR3 is 13 residues. Germline CDR1 and CDR2: LGHDT and YNNKEL (reference sequence). DNA for the CDR3: TGTGCCAGCAGCTCCACTTGGGGGACTGAAGCTTTCTTT. Translated: CASSSTWGTEAFF.

The chain carries TRBV2 and TRBJ2-7; 7 bases are shared with TRBD2. J was trimmed by 6 bases and V by 7 bases; bases with no gene match: 15. The germline CDR1 and CDR2 sequences are SNHLY and FYNNEI. CDR3 length equals 15 residues. The CDR3 nucleotides are TGTGCCAGCACCCCAAGGTGGACTAGAGGCAGCGAGCAGTACTTC. Its protein is CASTPRWTRGSEQYF.

The rearrangement joins TRBV28 to TRBJ2-7, with 7 bases that match TRBD1. CDR1 and CDR2 (germline): MDHEN, SYDVKM. This CDR3 has 14 residues. With 7 bases clipped from V and 5 bases from J, the junction kept 11 bases outside the gene matches. The chain's CDR3 is CASTLQGPRDEQYF. CDR3 nucleotide sequence: TGTGCCAGCACCCTACAGGGGCCCAGGGACGAGCAGTACTTC.

In DNA form, the CDR3 reads TGTGCCATCAGTGATGACAAGAACACTGAAGCTTTCTTT. Protein sequence: CAISDDKNTEAFF. This chain uses TRBV10-3 with TRBJ1-1; D not certain. The ends were cut back, 3 bases at V and 1 base at J, with 6 bases in the middle. The length of the CDR3 is 13 residues. CDR1 and CDR2 (germline): ENHRY, SYGVKD.

The chain employs TRBV30 and TRBJ1-2; D is perhaps TRBD1 (6 bases). V shed 3 bases and J shed 8 bases, with 16 bases lying between them. CDR3 length: 13 amino acids. The germline V gene encodes CDR1 GTSNPN and CDR2 SVGIG (reference sequence). DNA for the CDR3: TGTGCCTGGAGGGCAGGGGAAGTGTTCGGCTACACCTTC. It codes for CAWRAGEVFGYTF.

The chain is built from TRBV6-5 and TRBJ1-2, with 10 bases that match TRBD1. V gave up 2 bases and J gave up 7 bases; unmatched junction bases: 7. The CDR3 covers 15 residues. CDR1 is MNHEY and CDR2 is SVGAGI in the germline V gene. The CDR3 sequence is CASSYDDRGLGGYTF. The CDR3 region has the DNA TGTGCCAGCAGTTACGATGACAGGGGGCTCGGTGGCTACACCTTC.

The V call is TRBV7-2, the J call TRBJ1-5; no reliable D call. CDR1 SGHTA and CDR2 FQGNSA come from the germline V gene. CDR3 length equals 12 residues. Between the trimmed V and J ends, which lost 5 bases and 3 bases, there was a span of 5 bases. The CDR3 region has the DNA TGTGCCAGCAGCGTATACAATCAGCCCCAGCATTTT. Translating gives CASSVYNQPQHF.

This clone appeared a single time. The chain couples TRBV5-1 to TRBJ2-5; no clear D gene. The CDR3 totals 14 residues. Germline V gene lookup returns CDR1 SGHRS and CDR2 YFSETQ. V lost 3 bases, J lost 4 bases, and 13 bases lay in between. CDR3 sequence: CASSSTSIRETQYF. The DNA for the CDR3 is TGCGCCAGCAGCTCGACAAGTATCAGAGAGACCCAGTACTTC.

V gene TRBV27 combines with J gene TRBJ1-5; 8 bases line up with TRBD1. The CDR3 loop spans 15 amino acids. Germline values: CDR1 MNHEY, CDR2 SMNVEV (reference sequence). J gave up 9 bases and V 5 bases, and 12 bases lay outside the gene matches. The DNA of the CDR3 is TGTGCCAGCAGTCCCCAGACAGGGACAGGTCGGCCCCAGCATTTT. It translates to CASSPQTGTGRPQHF.

This rearrangement joins TRBV6-5 to TRBJ2-2; 12 bases are shared with TRBD1. The J segment lost 7 bases and the V segment lost 11 bases, leaving 8 bases of the junction unmatched. Per germline, CDR1 MNHEY and CDR2 SVGAGI. The CDR3 spans 14 residues. The CDR3 reads CACARDRGRGELFF. In nucleotides, the CDR3 is TGTGCCTGTGCCCGGGACAGGGGGCGCGGGGAGCTGTTTTTT.

The chain links TRBV13 to TRBJ1-1; D not certain. This CDR3 spans 11 amino acids. V lost 3 bases and J lost 5, with 4 bases in between. Germline V gene lookup returns CDR1 PRHDT and CDR2 FYEKMQ (reference sequence). The CDR3 nucleotides are TGTGCCAGCAGCTTGGGGACTGAAGCTTTCTTT. It codes for CASSLGTEAFF.